This T cell receptor beta chain was identified in a study of blood T cell repertoires in COVID-19. At the level of the study: Sites in the United States, Italy and Spain provided acute and convalescent COVID-19 samples. The cDNA or gDNA used as material had been derived from T cells, B-cell-depleted T cells, or PBMCs.

This clone was recorded a few times. The V and J ends lost 4 bases and 9 bases, in that order; junction bases with no gene match: 7. This CDR3 contains 15 residues. CDR1 LGHNA and CDR2 YNFKEQ come from the germline V gene. In the source study's methods: Quantification of nucleated cells was approximated via reference gene primer amplification. TCRdb's table, derived via immunoSEQ multiplex PCR, lists solely in-frame clones and lacks some. That table furnishes V, J and clone size, whereas the DNA furnished D and trimming. The profile shows under 250,000 clones, more than 75% of them singletons. The clonotype was recovered from a man over 45 who had recovered from COVID-19. Sequencing used peripheral blood. The chain employs TRBV4-2 and TRBJ1-6, with TRBD1 matching over 9 bases. CDR3 sequence (DNA): TGTGCCAGCAGCCGGGAACAGGGGGCGACTTCACCCCTCCACTTT. Residues: CASSREQGATSPLHF.